The subject of this entry is one T cell receptor (beta chain). One junction end does not reproduce the germline sequence, and a read error may be involved. Using constant-segment primers, 5'RACE produced TCR alpha and TCR beta cDNA libraries carrying sample barcodes and UMIs. TCRdb re-called the 5' RACE reads with MiXCR, one entry per CDR3 protein. The sample includes roughly 180,000 distinct CDR3 sequences, approximately 17% of them seen just once. The V gene's germline CDR1 is MNHEY and CDR2 SVGEGT. The CDR3 runs 16 residues. The data originate from a study of T-cell memory formation after mild COVID-19. Study as a whole: There were largely donor-specific TCR clusters.

The sequencing input was PBMCs or a T cell subset sorted from them (not recorded which). This rearrangement joins TRBV6-2 or TRBV6-3 to TRBJ2-2, with 9 bases matching TRBD1. The receptor was isolated from a man between 18 and 35 years old who had mild COVID-19 (a few samples of this study predate the infection). Cell type and time point are not known. As DNA, the CDR3 is TGTGTCAGCAGTTCCCCGGACAGGGGAAACACCGGGGAGCTGTTTTTT. Protein: CVSSSPDRGNTGELFF.